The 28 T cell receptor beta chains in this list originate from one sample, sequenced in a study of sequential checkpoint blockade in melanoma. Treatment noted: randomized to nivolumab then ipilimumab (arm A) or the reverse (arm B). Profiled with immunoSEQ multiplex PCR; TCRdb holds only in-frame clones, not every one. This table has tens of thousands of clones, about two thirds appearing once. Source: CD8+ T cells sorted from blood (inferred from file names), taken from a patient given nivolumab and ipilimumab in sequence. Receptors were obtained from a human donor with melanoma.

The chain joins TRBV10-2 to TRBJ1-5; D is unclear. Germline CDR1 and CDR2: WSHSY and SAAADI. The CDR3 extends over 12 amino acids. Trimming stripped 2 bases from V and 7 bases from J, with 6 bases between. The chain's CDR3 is CASSEAGQPQHF. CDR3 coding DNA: TGCGCCAGCAGTGAGGCAGGACAGCCCCAGCATTTT.

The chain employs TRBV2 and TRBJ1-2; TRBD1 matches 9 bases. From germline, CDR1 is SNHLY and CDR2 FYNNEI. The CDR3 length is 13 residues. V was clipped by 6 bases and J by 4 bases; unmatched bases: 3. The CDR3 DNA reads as TGTGCCAGCAGCCAGACAGGGGGCTATGGCTACACCTTC. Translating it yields CASSQTGGYGYTF.

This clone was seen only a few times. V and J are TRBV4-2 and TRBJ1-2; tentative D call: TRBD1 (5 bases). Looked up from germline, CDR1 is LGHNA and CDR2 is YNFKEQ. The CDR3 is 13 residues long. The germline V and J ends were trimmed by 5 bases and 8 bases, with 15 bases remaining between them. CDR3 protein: CASSEDGGTGYTF. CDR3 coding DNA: TGTGCCAGCAGCGAGGACGGGGGGACCGGCTACACCTTC.

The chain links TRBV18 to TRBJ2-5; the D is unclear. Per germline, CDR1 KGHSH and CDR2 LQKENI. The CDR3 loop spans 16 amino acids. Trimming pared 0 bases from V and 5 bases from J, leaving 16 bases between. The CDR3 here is CASSPPGTVDWETQYF. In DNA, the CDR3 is TGTGCCAGCTCACCACCGGGCACGGTTGATTGGGAGACCCAGTACTTC.

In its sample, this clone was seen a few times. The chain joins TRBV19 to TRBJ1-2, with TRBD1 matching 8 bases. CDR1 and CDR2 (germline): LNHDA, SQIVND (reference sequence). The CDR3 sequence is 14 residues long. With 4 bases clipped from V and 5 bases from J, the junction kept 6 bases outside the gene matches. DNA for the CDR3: TGTGCCAGTAGTAAGGACAGGGCAAAGTATGGCTACACCTTC. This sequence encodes CASSKDRAKYGYTF. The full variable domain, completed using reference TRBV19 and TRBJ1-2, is DGGITQSPKYLFRKEGQNVTLSCEQNLNHDAMYWYRQDPGQGLRLIYYSQIVNDFQKGDIAEGYSVSREKKESFPLTVTSAQKNPTAFYLCASSKDRAKYGYTFGSGTRLTVV.

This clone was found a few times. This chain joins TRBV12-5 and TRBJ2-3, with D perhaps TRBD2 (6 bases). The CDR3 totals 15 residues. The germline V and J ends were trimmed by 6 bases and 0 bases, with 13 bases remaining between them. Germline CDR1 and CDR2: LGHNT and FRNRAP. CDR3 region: CASGLGTSSTDTQYF. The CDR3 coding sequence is TGTGCTAGTGGACTAGGGACTTCTAGCACAGATACGCAGTATTTT.

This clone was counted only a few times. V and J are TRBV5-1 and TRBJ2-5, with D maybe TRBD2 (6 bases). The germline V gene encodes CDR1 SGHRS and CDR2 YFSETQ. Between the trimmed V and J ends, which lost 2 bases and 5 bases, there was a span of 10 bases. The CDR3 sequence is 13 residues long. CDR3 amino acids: CASSLTGVETQYF. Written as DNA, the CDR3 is TGCGCCAGCAGCTTAACGGGGGTGGAGACCCAGTACTTC.

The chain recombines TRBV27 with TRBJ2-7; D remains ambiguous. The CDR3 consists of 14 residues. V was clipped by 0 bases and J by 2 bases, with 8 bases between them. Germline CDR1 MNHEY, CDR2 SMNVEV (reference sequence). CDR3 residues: CASSLSYPTYEQYF. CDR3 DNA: TGTGCCAGCAGTTTATCCTACCCTACCTACGAGCAGTACTTC.

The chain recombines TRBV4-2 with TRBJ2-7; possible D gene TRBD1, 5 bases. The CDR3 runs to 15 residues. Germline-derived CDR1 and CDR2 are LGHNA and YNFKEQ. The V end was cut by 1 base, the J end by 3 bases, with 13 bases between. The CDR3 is CASSQVTGPFYEQYF. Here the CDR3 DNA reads TGTGCCAGCAGCCAAGTAACAGGACCCTTCTACGAGCAGTACTTC.

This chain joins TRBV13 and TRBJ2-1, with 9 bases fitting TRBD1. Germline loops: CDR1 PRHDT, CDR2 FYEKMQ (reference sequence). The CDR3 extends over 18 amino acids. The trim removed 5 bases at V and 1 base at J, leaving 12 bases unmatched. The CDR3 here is CASSILLGQGDSYNEQFF. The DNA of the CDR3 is TGTGCCAGCAGCATACTACTGGGACAGGGAGATTCCTACAATGAGCAGTTCTTC.

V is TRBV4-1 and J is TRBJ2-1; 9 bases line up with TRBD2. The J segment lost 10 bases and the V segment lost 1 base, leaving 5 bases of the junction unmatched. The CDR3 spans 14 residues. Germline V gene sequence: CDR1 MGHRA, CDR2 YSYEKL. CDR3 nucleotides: TGCGCCAGCAGCCAAGGCGGGGGGGCCTGGGAGCAGTTCTTC. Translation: CASSQGGGAWEQFF.

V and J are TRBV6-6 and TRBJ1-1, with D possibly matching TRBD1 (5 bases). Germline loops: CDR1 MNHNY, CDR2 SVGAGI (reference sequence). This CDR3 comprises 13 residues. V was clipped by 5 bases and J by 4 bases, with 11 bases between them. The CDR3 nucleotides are TGTGCCAGCAGTGGCCCGGGGGGCACTGAAGCTTTCTTT. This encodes CASSGPGGTEAFF.

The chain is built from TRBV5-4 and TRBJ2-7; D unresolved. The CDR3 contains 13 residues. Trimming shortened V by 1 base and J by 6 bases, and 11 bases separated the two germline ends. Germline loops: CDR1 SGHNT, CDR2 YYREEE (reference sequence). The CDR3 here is CASSLKFGSEQYF. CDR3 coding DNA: TGTGCCAGCAGCTTGAAATTCGGTAGCGAGCAGTACTTC. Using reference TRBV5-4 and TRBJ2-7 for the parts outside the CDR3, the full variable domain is ETGVTQSPTHLIKTRGQQVTLRCSSQSGHNTVSWYQQALGQGPQFIFQYYREEENGRGNFPPRFSGLQFPNYSSELNVNALELDDSALYLCASSLKFGSEQYFGPGTRLTVT.

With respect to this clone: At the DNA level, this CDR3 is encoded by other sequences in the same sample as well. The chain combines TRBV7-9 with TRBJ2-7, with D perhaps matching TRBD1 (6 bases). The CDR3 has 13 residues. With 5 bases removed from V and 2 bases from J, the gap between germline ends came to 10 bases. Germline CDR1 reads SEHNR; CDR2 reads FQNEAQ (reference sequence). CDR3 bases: TGTGCCAGCAGCCTGGACAGTGCCTACGAGCAGTACTTC. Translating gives CASSLDSAYEQYF.

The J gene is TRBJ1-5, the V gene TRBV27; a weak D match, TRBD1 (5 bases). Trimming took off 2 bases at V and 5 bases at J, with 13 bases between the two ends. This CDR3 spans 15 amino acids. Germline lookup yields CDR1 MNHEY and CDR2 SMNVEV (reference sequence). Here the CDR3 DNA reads TGTGCCAGCAGTTTAATTTGGGGGGGGGATCAGCCCCAGCATTTT. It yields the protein CASSLIWGGDQPQHF.

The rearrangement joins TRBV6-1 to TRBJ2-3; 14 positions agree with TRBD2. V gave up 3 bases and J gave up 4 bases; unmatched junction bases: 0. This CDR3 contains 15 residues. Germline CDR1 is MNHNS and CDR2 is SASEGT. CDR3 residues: CASSEGLAGADTQYF. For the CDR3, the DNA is TGTGCCAGCAGTGAGGGACTAGCGGGGGCAGATACGCAGTATTTT.

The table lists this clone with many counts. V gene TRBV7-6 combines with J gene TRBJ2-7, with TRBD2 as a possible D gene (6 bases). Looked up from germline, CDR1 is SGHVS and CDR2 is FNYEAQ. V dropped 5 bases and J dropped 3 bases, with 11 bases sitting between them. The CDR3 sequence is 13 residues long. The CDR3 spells CASSPRENYEQYV. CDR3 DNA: TGTGCCAGCAGCCCCCGGGAGAACTACGAGCAGTACGTC.

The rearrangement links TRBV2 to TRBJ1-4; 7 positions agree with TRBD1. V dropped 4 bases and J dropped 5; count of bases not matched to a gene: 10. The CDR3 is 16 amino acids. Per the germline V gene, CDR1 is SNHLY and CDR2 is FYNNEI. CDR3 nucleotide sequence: TGTGCCAGCAGTGCAGGGGGGCCCTCTTGGAATGAAAAACTGTTTTTT. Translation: CASSAGGPSWNEKLFF.

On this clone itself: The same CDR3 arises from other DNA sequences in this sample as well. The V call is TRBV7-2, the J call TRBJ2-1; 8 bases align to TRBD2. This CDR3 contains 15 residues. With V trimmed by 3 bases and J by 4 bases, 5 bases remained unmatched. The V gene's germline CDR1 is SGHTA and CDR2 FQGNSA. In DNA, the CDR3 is TGTGCCAGCAGCTTTGGTAGCGGGGCATACAATGAGCAGTTCTTC. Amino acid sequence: CASSFGSGAYNEQFF.

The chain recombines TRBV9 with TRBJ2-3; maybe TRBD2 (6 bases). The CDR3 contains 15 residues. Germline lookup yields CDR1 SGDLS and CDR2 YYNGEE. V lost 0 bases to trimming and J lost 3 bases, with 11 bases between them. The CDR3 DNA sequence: TGTGCCAGCAGCGTAGGGGGCGGGGCGACAGATACGCAGTATTTT. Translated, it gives CASSVGGGATDTQYF. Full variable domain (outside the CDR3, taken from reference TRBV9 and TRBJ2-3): DSGVTQTPKHLITATGQRVTLRCSPRSGDLSVYWYQQSLDQGLQFLIQYYNGEERAKGNILERFSAQQFPDLHSELNLSSLELGDSALYFCASSVGGGATDTQYFGPGTRLTVL.

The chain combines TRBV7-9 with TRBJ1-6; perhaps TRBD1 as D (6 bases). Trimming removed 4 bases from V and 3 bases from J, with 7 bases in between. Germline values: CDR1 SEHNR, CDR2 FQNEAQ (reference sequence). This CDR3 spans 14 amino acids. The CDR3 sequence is CASSSDSYNSPLHF. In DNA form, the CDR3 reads TGTGCCAGCAGCTCGGACAGCTATAATTCACCCCTCCACTTT.

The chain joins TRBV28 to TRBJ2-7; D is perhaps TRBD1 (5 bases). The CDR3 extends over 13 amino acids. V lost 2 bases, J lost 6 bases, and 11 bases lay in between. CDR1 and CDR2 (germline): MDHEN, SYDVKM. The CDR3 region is CASSLPGKGEQYV. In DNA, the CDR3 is TGTGCCAGCAGTTTACCAGGGAAGGGCGAGCAGTACGTC.

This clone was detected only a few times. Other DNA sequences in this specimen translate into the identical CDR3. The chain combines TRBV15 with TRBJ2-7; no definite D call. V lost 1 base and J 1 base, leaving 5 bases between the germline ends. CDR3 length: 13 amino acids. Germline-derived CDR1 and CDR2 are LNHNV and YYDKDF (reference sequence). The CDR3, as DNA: TGTGCCACCAGCAGAGGCAGGTCCTACGAGCAGTACGTC. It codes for CATSRGRSYEQYV.

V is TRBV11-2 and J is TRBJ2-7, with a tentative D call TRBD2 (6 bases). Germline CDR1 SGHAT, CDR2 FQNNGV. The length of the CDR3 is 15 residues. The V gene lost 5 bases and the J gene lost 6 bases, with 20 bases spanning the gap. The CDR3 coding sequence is TGTGCCAGCAGCCTCCTCCCGGGACTGCCTCTCGAGCAGTACGTC. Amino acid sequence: CASSLLPGLPLEQYV.

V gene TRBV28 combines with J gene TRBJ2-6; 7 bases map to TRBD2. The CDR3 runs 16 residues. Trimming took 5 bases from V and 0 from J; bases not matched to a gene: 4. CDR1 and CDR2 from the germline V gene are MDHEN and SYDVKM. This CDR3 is CASSGGGVSGANVLTF. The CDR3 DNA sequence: TGTGCCAGCAGTGGTGGGGGGGTCTCTGGGGCCAACGTCCTGACTTTC.

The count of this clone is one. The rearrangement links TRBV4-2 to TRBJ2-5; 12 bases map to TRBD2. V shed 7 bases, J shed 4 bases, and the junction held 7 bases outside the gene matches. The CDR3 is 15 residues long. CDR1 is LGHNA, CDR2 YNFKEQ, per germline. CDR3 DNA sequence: TGTGCCAGCAACCCTAGCGGGGGGGCGGCAGAGACCCAGTACTTC. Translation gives CASNPSGGAAETQYF.

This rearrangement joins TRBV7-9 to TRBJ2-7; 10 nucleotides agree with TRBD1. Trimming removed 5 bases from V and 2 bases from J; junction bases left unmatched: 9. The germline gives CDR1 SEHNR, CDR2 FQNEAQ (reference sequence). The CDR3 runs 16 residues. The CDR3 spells CASSTQTGGAPYEQYF. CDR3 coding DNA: TGTGCCAGCAGCACCCAGACAGGGGGCGCCCCCTACGAGCAGTACTTC.

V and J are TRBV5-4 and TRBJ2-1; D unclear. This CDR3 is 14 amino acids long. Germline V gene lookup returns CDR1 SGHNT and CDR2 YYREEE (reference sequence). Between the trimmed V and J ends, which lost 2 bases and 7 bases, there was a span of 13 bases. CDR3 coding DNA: TGTGCCAGCAGCTTCTCTGACCGAGGAAATGAGCAGTTCTTC. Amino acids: CASSFSDRGNEQFF.